This TCR beta chain stems from a study of tumor-infiltrating lymphocytes in primary liver carcinoma. Study context: The patients included men and women who were aged 30 to 69 years.

General study findings and limits: A significantly higher top-250-clone fraction was found in tumors than in blood (p = 0.039).

From 500 to 600 ng of total RNA, TCR beta-specific cDNA was reverse-transcribed using a constant-region primer. Libraries of TCR beta came from three nested multiplex PCR rounds with slightly modified ARM-PCR. Each of the first two PCR rounds ran approximately 11 cycles with TRBV1-TRBV30 forward and C-beta reverse primers. MiXCR, applied by TCRdb to the multiplex PCR reads, yields one record per CDR3 protein. The table has just under 95,000 distinct CDR3 sequences, around 70% seen once. CDR3 length equals 14 residues. Germline CDR1 and CDR2: MNHEY and SVGAGI. Between the trimmed V and J ends, which lost 7 bases and 4 bases, there was a span of 15 bases. The tissue used was unsorted bulk material of about 19-33 mg. RNA and DNA were co-extracted from it with the AllPrep DNA/RNA mini kit. Every patient in the cohort had a primary liver carcinoma. That carcinoma was treated by surgical resection. Donors were untreated and chronically infected with HBV.

Remarks on this clonotype: Its antigen is still unknown. Given a much more abundant clone one base away, this may be a read error.

The sequenced material came from tumor-adjacent normal liver tissue. The clonotype originates from a middle-aged man with primary liver carcinoma and hepatitis B virus infection. This sequence joins TRBV6-5 and TRBJ2-3; D is possibly TRBD2 (5 bases). The CDR3 loop reads CASNVDYGADTQYF. The DNA for the CDR3 is TGTGCCAGCAACGTCGACTACGGTGCAGATACGCAGTATTTT.